The 13 T cell receptor beta chains in this list originate from one sample, sequenced in a study of cytomegalovirus exposure and HLA in healthy donors. Primers included in the PCR were 60 Vbeta and 13 Jbeta primers. The protocol was immunoSEQ multiplex PCR, while the TCRdb copy is restricted to in-frame clones and leaves out a portion. The table lists approximately 220,000 clones, roughly 83% of them singletons. Sequencing was carried out using PBMCs. Every receptor here comes from a boy aged 2 to 9 in good health and CMV-seronegative.

The genes are TRBV5-4 and TRBJ1-1, with TRBD1 matching over 11 bases. The CDR3 consists of 14 residues. Germline-derived CDR1 and CDR2 are SGHNT and YYREEE (reference sequence). Trimming cost V 4 bases and J 5 bases; bases outside gene matches: 4. As DNA, the CDR3 is TGTGCCAGCAGCGTGGGACAGGGGGGGACTGAAGCTTTCTTT. Amino acid sequence: CASSVGQGGTEAFF.

This chain connects TRBV5-1 to TRBJ2-2, with 9 bases lining up with TRBD1. CDR1 and CDR2 (germline): SGHRS, YFSETQ. This CDR3 is 17 amino acids long. The V gene end was trimmed by 0 bases and the J gene end by 4 bases; junction bases not matched to a gene: 7. The CDR3 is CASSLAVTGGFTGELFF. The CDR3, as DNA: TGCGCCAGCAGCTTGGCAGTCACAGGGGGCTTCACCGGGGAGCTGTTTTTT.

The gene calls are TRBV5-4 and TRBJ1-1, with 7 bases matching TRBD1. Trimming took 3 bases from V and 3 from J; bases not matched to a gene: 5. Germline CDR1 is SGHNT and CDR2 is YYREEE (reference sequence). The CDR3 covers 14 residues. CDR3 amino acids: CASSSPQGHTEAFF. In nucleotides, the CDR3 is TGTGCCAGCAGCTCCCCACAGGGGCACACTGAAGCTTTCTTT. Supplemented by reference TRBV5-4 and TRBJ1-1, the full variable domain reads ETGVTQSPTHLIKTRGQQVTLRCSSQSGHNTVSWYQQALGQGPQFIFQYYREEENGRGNFPPRFSGLQFPNYSSELNVNALELDDSALYLCASSSPQGHTEAFFGQGTRLTVV.

The gene calls are TRBV19 and TRBJ2-5; D possibly corresponds to TRBD1 (5 bases). CDR3 length: 14 amino acids. Between the trimmed V and J ends, which lost 3 bases and 5 bases, there was a span of 13 bases. Germline CDR1 LNHDA, CDR2 SQIVND (reference sequence). DNA for the CDR3: TGTGCCAGTAGTATTAGGGGCCTTGGGGAGACCCAGTACTTC. The encoded protein is CASSIRGLGETQYF.

The genes are TRBV14 and TRBJ1-2, with D hard to call. Germline-derived CDR1 and CDR2 are SGHDN and FVKESK. The CDR3 has 12 residues. V lost 2 bases to trimming and J lost 8 bases, with 9 bases between them. CDR3 sequence: CASSQLSGGYTF. The CDR3 DNA reads as TGTGCCAGCAGCCAACTTAGCGGGGGCTACACCTTC. The full variable domain, completed using reference TRBV14 and TRBJ1-2, is EAGVTQFPSHSVIEKGQTVTLRCDPISGHDNLYWYRRVMGKEIKFLLHFVKESKQDESGMPNNRFLAERTGGTYSTLKVQPAELEDSGVYFCASSQLSGGYTFGSGTRLTVV.

The CDR3 loop is CASNGHHQETQYF. CDR3 coding DNA: TGTGCCAGTAATGGACACCACCAAGAGACCCAGTACTTC. The rearrangement links TRBV19 to TRBJ2-5; D may be TRBD1 (5 bases). V gave up 7 bases and J gave up 0 bases, with 9 bases separating them. The CDR3 has 13 residues. Germline V CDR1 and CDR2: LNHDA, SQIVND (reference sequence).

V and J are TRBV6-5 and TRBJ1-2; TRBD1 might be the D (6 bases). The CDR3 spans 13 residues. Germline CDR1 reads MNHEY; CDR2 reads SVGAGI. The V and J ends lost 6 bases and 8 bases respectively, with 16 bases between them. The CDR3 DNA is TGTGCCAGCAGGCAATCAGGGGTCGGAGGCTACACCTTC. Encoded protein: CASRQSGVGGYTF.

This chain joins TRBV27 and TRBJ1-2; TRBD1 aligns across 8 bases. The V segment lost 6 bases and the J segment 7 bases; nucleotides outside the gene matches: 4. The CDR3 runs 12 residues. Germline-derived CDR1 and CDR2 are MNHEY and SMNVEV (reference sequence). CDR3 region: CASRTGARGYTF. The DNA of the CDR3 is TGTGCCAGCAGGACAGGGGCTCGTGGCTACACCTTC.

The chain recombines TRBV2 with TRBJ1-5, with D perhaps TRBD1 (5 bases). The ends were cut back, 7 bases at V and 2 bases at J, with 15 bases in the middle. Germline CDR1 is SNHLY and CDR2 is FYNNEI. The CDR3 loop spans 15 amino acids. Written as DNA, the CDR3 is TGTGCCAGCACCTCACAGGTTGGGGGCAATCAGCCCCAGCATTTT. Its protein is CASTSQVGGNQPQHF.

This clone was counted a single time. CDR3 coding DNA: TGTGCCAGCAGTGAAGCGGTGGTGGAGACAGATACGCAGTATTTT. It yields the protein CASSEAVVETDTQYF. V is TRBV6-1 and J is TRBJ2-3; D is undetermined. Per the germline V gene, CDR1 is MNHNS and CDR2 is SASEGT. This CDR3 is 15 amino acids long. The germline V and J ends were trimmed by 0 bases and 3 bases, with 10 bases remaining between them.

This clone was seen once. The CDR3 DNA reads TGTGCCAGCAGCTTACTACCACTGATGAACACTGAAGCTTTCTTT. Translated, it gives CASSLLPLMNTEAFF. V gene TRBV6-5 combines with J gene TRBJ1-1; D gene ambiguous. The CDR3 covers 15 residues. Trimming took off 6 bases at V and 0 bases at J, with 14 bases between the two ends. In germline, CDR1 is MNHEY, CDR2 SVGAGI.

CDR3 sequence (DNA): TGTGCCAGTACTGTCGCGACAGCTTACACCGGGGAGCTGTTTTTT. This codes for CASTVATAYTGELFF. The chain couples TRBV19 to TRBJ2-2; D possibly corresponds to TRBD1 (5 bases). Germline V gene data show CDR1 as LNHDA and CDR2 as SQIVND (reference sequence). CDR3 length: 15 residues. The ends were cut back, 7 bases at V and 3 bases at J, with 15 bases in the middle.

This clone appeared once. CDR3 sequence reads: CASSGIPGLAGDNTGELFF. The CDR3 DNA reads as TGTGCCAGCAGTGGGATTCCGGGACTAGCGGGAGATAACACCGGGGAGCTGTTTTTT. The chain uses TRBV2 and TRBJ2-2, with TRBD2 identical over 14 bases. Germline CDR1 is SNHLY and CDR2 is FYNNEI. After removal of 4 bases from V and 2 bases from J, the junction contained 9 bases not matched to a gene. This CDR3 contains 19 residues.